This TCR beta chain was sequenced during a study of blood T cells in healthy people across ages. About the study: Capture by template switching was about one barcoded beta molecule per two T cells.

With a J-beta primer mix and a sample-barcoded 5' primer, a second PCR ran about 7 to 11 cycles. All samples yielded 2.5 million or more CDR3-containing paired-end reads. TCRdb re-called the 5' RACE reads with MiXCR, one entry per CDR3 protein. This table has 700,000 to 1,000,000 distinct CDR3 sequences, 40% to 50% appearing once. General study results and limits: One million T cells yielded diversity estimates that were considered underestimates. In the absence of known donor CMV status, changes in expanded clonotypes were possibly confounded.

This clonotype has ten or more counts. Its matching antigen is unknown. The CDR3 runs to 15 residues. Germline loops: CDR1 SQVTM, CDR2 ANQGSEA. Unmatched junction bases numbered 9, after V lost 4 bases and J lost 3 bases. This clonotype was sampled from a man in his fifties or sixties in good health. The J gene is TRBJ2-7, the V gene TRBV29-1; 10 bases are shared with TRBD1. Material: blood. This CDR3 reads CSVGGGTGVSYEQYF. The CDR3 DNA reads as TGCAGCGTTGGAGGAGGGACAGGGGTCAGCTACGAGCAGTACTTC.